The clone carrying this TCR beta chain was detected only once. Its cognate antigen is unknown. These data come from a study of T cell responses to AZD1222 COVID-19 vaccine. Study-level points and caveats: Recipients of two AZD1222 doses showed rising Spike-specific TCR breadth and depth. CD4 TCRs associated with vaccination spanned spike, dominating at 160-218 and 743-854. Nearly half of spike-specific TCRs reportedly target unmutated variant regions.

Libraries were prepared by immunoSEQ multiplex PCR; TCRdb keeps only in-frame clonotypes and omits some of them. The sample yields approximately 270,000 clones, 94% seen once. The CDR3 loop spans 19 amino acids. V lost 3 bases to trimming and J lost 6 bases; unmatched junction nucleotides: 18. Germline-derived CDR1 and CDR2 are KGHSH and LQKENI. The chain employs TRBV18 and TRBJ2-3, with TRBD2 matching 10 bases. This sequence originates from an adult who received the AZD1222 COVID-19 vaccine. The starting material was peripheral blood, obtained 28 days after the second AZD1222 dose. CDR3 nucleotide sequence: TGTGCCAGCTCACCGGTGCTAGCGGGGGTGAATGACAATTCGGATACGCAGTATTTT. Residues: CASSPVLAGVNDNSDTQYF.